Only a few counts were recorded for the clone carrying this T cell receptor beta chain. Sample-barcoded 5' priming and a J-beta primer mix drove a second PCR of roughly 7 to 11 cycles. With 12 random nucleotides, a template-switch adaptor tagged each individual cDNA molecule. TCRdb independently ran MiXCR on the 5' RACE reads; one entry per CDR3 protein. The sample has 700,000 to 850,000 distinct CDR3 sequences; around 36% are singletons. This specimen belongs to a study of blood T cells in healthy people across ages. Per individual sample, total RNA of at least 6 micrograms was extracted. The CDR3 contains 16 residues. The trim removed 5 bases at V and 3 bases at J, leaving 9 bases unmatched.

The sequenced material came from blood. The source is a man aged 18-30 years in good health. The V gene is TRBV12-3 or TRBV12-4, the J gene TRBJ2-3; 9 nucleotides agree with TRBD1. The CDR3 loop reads CASSAHRDRATDTQYF. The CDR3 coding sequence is TGTGCCAGCAGTGCACACCGGGACAGGGCGACAGATACGCAGTATTTT.